Listed here are 20 T cell receptor beta chains from one sample, sequenced in a study of vaccination and CD4 T cells after COVID-19 (dated by TCRdb to between 2021 and 2023). This specimen's treatment or condition label, per the study, means: approximately 10-day PBMC culture with coronavirus spike peptide pools or control peptides (ViraFEST assay). These TCRs' antigens remain unknown. The method was PCR. Sequencing was performed on an Illumina iSeq 100. DNA from cultured CD4+ T cells underwent TCR sequencing with the Oncomine TCR Beta short-read assay at the Johns Hopkins FTIC core. In TCRdb, the public reads were trimmed at Q25 with fastp and aligned with MiXCR, with productive beta chains retained. Entries that share a CDR3 protein sequence are merged under the most common genes and DNA. This sample holds some 16,000 distinct CDR3 sequences; around 78% were observed only once. The ten largest make up around 9.9% of the sample.

The sample comprised CD4+ T cells from blood, cultured in vitro. These receptors originate from a human donor who had recovered from COVID-19.

In this sample, this clonotype turned up a few times. V gene TRBV20-1 combines with J gene TRBJ1-1; unclear D gene. The length of the CDR3 is 13 residues. V gave up 0 bases and J gave up 10 bases, with 15 bases separating them. Germline loops: CDR1 DFQATT, CDR2 SNEGSKA (reference sequence). CDR3 loop: CSARDLSGRRAFF. The DNA for the CDR3 is TGCAGTGCTAGAGATTTAAGTGGACGCAGAGCTTTCTTT.

This clonotype was seen only once. The chain recombines TRBV5-4 with TRBJ1-2; D is uncertain. Germline CDR1 and CDR2: SGHNT and YYREEE (reference sequence). The CDR3 sequence is 13 residues long. The V and J ends lost 4 bases and 6 bases respectively, with 13 bases between them. The CDR3 region has the DNA TGTGCCAGCAGCCGGACCGTGGTGGATGGCTACACCTTC. It specifies CASSRTVVDGYTF.

The chain has TRBV12-3 or TRBV12-4 and TRBJ2-1, with 10 bases matching TRBD2. V gave up 10 bases and J gave up 0 bases; unmatched junction bases: 12. This CDR3 has 17 amino acids. CDR3 loop: CATAGLAGEGSYNEQFF. The CDR3, as DNA: TGTGCCACCGCGGGGCTAGCGGGAGAGGGCTCCTACAATGAGCAGTTCTTC.

The rearrangement joins TRBV24-1 to TRBJ2-3; 11 bases map to TRBD2. J gave up 4 bases and V 3 bases, and 14 bases lay outside the gene matches. The CDR3 has 19 residues. The germline V gene encodes CDR1 KGHDR and CDR2 SFDVKD. The CDR3 loop is CATSDHRVGSGRASDTQYF. In nucleotides, the CDR3 is TGTGCCACCAGTGATCACAGGGTTGGTAGCGGGAGGGCCTCAGATACGCAGTATTTT.

This clonotype has just a few counts. The rearrangement uses TRBV20-1 and TRBJ2-5; TRBD2 matches 8 bases. Germline CDR1 is DFQATT and CDR2 is SNEGSKA (reference sequence). The CDR3 has 14 residues. Trimming at V came to 6 bases and at J to 4 bases, leaving 10 bases not matched to a gene. CDR3 coding DNA: TGCAGTGCACGGGGGGGAGTGATGGGAGAGACCCAGTACTTC. Residues: CSARGGVMGETQYF.

V gene TRBV21-1 combines with J gene TRBJ2-7; the D call in the table, TRBD1, was not verified against the DNA. TRBV21-1 corresponds to a pseudogene. The CDR3 is 15 residues long. The CDR3 region is CASSVAGTGTYEQYF. The CDR3 coding sequence is TGTGCCAGCAGCGTAGCTGGGACCGGGACCTACGAGCAGTACTTC.

The rearrangement uses TRBV15 and TRBJ2-5; D ambiguous. The CDR3 totals 13 residues. CDR1 is LNHNV and CDR2 is YYDKDF in the germline V gene (reference sequence). V dropped 0 bases and J dropped 9 bases, with 11 bases sitting between them. CDR3 in DNA: TGTGCCACCAGCAGAGAAGCGCAGGATTCCCAGTACTTC. Its protein product is CATSREAQDSQYF.

This rearrangement joins TRBV7-6 to TRBJ2-7; no reliable D call. The CDR3 consists of 13 residues. The V end was cut by 0 bases, the J end by 4 bases, with 7 bases between. Per the germline V gene, CDR1 is SGHVS and CDR2 is FNYEAQ. CDR3 residues: CASSLAQNYEQYF. The CDR3 DNA is TGTGCCAGCAGCTTAGCACAGAATTACGAGCAGTACTTC.

The sample holds a few counts of this clonotype. The rearrangement links TRBV4-1 to TRBJ1-5; D is ambiguous. V gave up 4 bases and J gave up 5 bases, with 15 bases separating them. CDR1 and CDR2 from the germline V gene are MGHRA and YSYEKL. The CDR3 runs to 15 residues. The DNA for the CDR3 is TGCGCCAGCAGCCCGGGTCGTGGGTCCGATCAGCCCCAGCATTTT. Translated: CASSPGRGSDQPQHF.

V usage is TRBV27 and J usage is TRBJ1-6, with 8 bases aligning to TRBD1. CDR3 size: 15 residues. J was trimmed by 11 bases and V by 4 bases; bases with no gene match: 10. CDR1 and CDR2 (germline): MNHEY, SMNVEV (reference sequence). CDR3 sequence: CASSSKTGVKAPLHF. CDR3 DNA sequence: TGTGCCAGCAGTTCGAAGACAGGGGTCAAAGCACCCCTCCACTTT.

This clonotype was observed a few times. The chain recombines TRBV11-2 with TRBJ1-1; D possibly corresponds to TRBD1 (5 bases). The CDR3 contains 13 residues. V dropped 1 base and J dropped 4 bases, with 7 bases sitting between them. Germline V gives CDR1 SGHAT, CDR2 FQNNGV. Written as DNA, the CDR3 is TGTGCCAGCAGCTTAGCTAGGGGCACTGAAGCTTTCTTT. Its translation is CASSLARGTEAFF.

V gene TRBV6-5 combines with J gene TRBJ1-2, with D possibly being TRBD1 (6 bases). CDR3 length: 18 amino acids. V was trimmed by 4 bases and J by 1 base, leaving 22 bases between them. Germline V gene sequence: CDR1 MNHEY, CDR2 SVGAGI. The DNA for the CDR3 is TGTGCCAGCAGTTTCACCTCTGGACAGTCCCGGGGTAACTATGGCTACACCTTC. Encoded protein: CASSFTSGQSRGNYGYTF.

This CDR3 reads CASSPYDSMNTEAFF. CDR3 coding DNA: TGTGCCAGCTCACCTTACGACAGCATGAACACTGAAGCTTTCTTT. The chain combines TRBV18 with TRBJ1-1; D possibly corresponds to TRBD1 (5 bases). This CDR3 is built from 15 residues. Germline CDR1 and CDR2: KGHSH and LQKENI. Trimming removed 3 bases at V and 0 bases at J, with 11 bases between.

This chain joins TRBV10-1 and TRBJ1-5; D gene ambiguous. V dropped 3 bases and J dropped 2 bases, with 8 bases sitting between them. This CDR3 region has 14 residues. The V gene's germline CDR1 is WNHNN and CDR2 SYGVQD (reference sequence). The CDR3 spells CASSEYLRNQPQHF. In DNA, the CDR3 is TGCGCCAGCAGTGAATACCTCCGCAATCAGCCCCAGCATTTT.

This chain joins TRBV20-1 and TRBJ1-4; D is undetermined. There are 11 residues in the CDR3. V was trimmed by 5 bases and J by 8 bases, leaving 9 bases between them. CDR1 is DFQATT, CDR2 SNEGSKA, per germline (reference sequence). This CDR3 reads CSAPLQEKLFF. For the CDR3, the DNA is TGCAGTGCTCCACTCCAAGAAAAACTGTTTTTT.

V usage is TRBV27 and J usage is TRBJ1-2, with D possibly TRBD1 on 5 matching bases. V shed 0 bases and J shed 2 bases, with 19 bases lying between them. Germline values: CDR1 MNHEY, CDR2 SMNVEV (reference sequence). The length of the CDR3 is 18 residues. The CDR3 here is CASSLSGQGDGWNYGYTF. CDR3 sequence (DNA): TGTGCCAGCAGTTTATCAGGGCAGGGTGATGGATGGAACTATGGCTACACCTTC.

The V gene is TRBV20-1, the J gene TRBJ2-7, with D perhaps being TRBD1 or TRBD2 (5 bases each). CDR1 is DFQATT, CDR2 SNEGSKA, per germline (reference sequence). The CDR3 runs 14 residues. V lost 3 bases and J lost 3, with 15 bases in between. The CDR3 here is CSARPGTQFYEQYF. The CDR3 bases are TGCAGTGCTAGGCCCGGGACCCAGTTCTACGAGCAGTACTTC.

This sequence joins TRBV28 and TRBJ2-7; no clear D. The length of the CDR3 is 13 residues. CDR1 and CDR2 (germline): MDHEN, SYDVKM. Between the trimmed V and J ends, which lost 5 bases and 5 bases, there was a span of 13 bases. The CDR3 DNA reads as TGTGCCAGCAGTCCCCCAGTCTACCACGAGCAGTACTTC. This translates into CASSPPVYHEQYF.

V gene TRBV18 combines with J gene TRBJ1-1, with a weak D call TRBD1 (6 bases). V was trimmed by 5 bases and J by 5 bases, leaving 15 bases between them. The CDR3 totals 14 residues. Germline V lookup: CDR1 KGHSH, CDR2 LQKENI. The DNA of the CDR3 is TGTGCCAGCTCAACCTTGGACAGTTGGACTGAAGCTTTCTTT. This encodes CASSTLDSWTEAFF.

In the case of this clonotype: The junction departs from the called germline gene at one end, perhaps through a read error. The rearrangement links TRBV7-2 to TRBJ2-3; TRBD2 matches 11 bases. Germline-derived CDR1 and CDR2 are SGHTA and FQGNSA. This CDR3 comprises 16 residues. For the CDR3, the DNA is TGTGCCAGCAGCTTAGCTAGCGGGAGGGGGACAGATACGCAGTATTTC. It encodes CASSLASGRGTDTQYF.